What follows are 28 T cell receptor beta chains derived from one specimen sequenced in a study of cytomegalovirus exposure and HLA in healthy donors. Primers: 60 Vbeta forward and 13 Jbeta reverse. Sequenced by immunoSEQ multiplex PCR; TCRdb stores in-frame clones only, minus some. The table records 100,000 to 150,000 clones, approximately 17% of them present only once. Sequencing input: PBMCs. Receptor source: a female donor in good health and CMV-seropositive.

This clone occurred a few times. The chain links TRBV29-1 to TRBJ2-7, with 8 bases that match TRBD1. The V gene's germline CDR1 is SQVTM and CDR2 ANQGSEA. J gave up 4 bases and V 2 bases, and 10 bases lay outside the gene matches. This CDR3 region has 15 residues. The CDR3, as DNA: TGCAGCGTTGAATTAACGTTCGGGACAGGATACGAGCAGTACTTC. Its translation: CSVELTFGTGYEQYF.

This sequence joins TRBV7-3 and TRBJ2-3; 10 bases are a match to TRBD2. CDR1 and CDR2 (germline): SGHTA, FQGTGA. The CDR3 spans 15 residues. The V gene end was trimmed by 4 bases and the J gene end by 4 bases; junction bases not matched to a gene: 5. The CDR3 DNA is TGTGCCAGCAGCTCCTTAGCGGGAGGAGCAGATACGCAGTATTTT. It yields the protein CASSSLAGGADTQYF.

This clone was seen a handful of times. V usage is TRBV2 and J usage is TRBJ2-7; tentatively, D is TRBD2 (6 bases). V shed 1 base and J shed 3 bases, with 13 bases lying between them. The germline V gene has CDR1 SNHLY and CDR2 FYNNEI. The CDR3 covers 15 residues. This CDR3 is CASSEEKRAIYEQYF. The CDR3 DNA sequence: TGTGCCAGCAGTGAAGAGAAGCGGGCAATCTACGAGCAGTACTTC.

This clone appeared a few times. The rearrangement links TRBV13 to TRBJ1-2; D possibly corresponds to TRBD1 (5 bases). Germline CDR1 is PRHDT and CDR2 is FYEKMQ (reference sequence). The V end lost 6 bases, the J end lost 2 bases, and 10 bases lay between the germline ends. The CDR3 totals 13 residues. The CDR3 sequence is CASSSDRNYGYTF. CDR3 DNA sequence: TGTGCCAGCAGTTCCGACAGAAACTATGGCTACACCTTC.

The J gene is TRBJ2-7, the V gene TRBV10-3, with 8 bases lining up with TRBD2. V shed 5 bases and J 1 base; nucleotides not matched to a gene: 10. CDR3 length: 16 residues. Germline CDR1 and CDR2: ENHRY and SYGVKD. The CDR3 reads CAISRAASSGSYEQYF. DNA of the CDR3: TGTGCCATCAGTCGTGCGGCGTCTAGCGGGTCCTACGAGCAGTACTTC.

The chain has TRBV28 and TRBJ2-7; the match to TRBD1 covers 11 bases. J lost 3 bases, V lost 6 bases, and 4 bases had no gene match. The CDR3 is 14 residues long. Germline V lookup: CDR1 MDHEN, CDR2 SYDVKM. In DNA form, the CDR3 reads TGTGCCAGCAGGCGGACAGGGGGCTTCTACGAGCAGTACTTC. Encoded protein: CASRRTGGFYEQYF. Combining the CDR3 with reference TRBV28 and TRBJ2-7 gives the whole variable domain DVKVTQSSRYLVKRTGEKVFLECVQDMDHENMFWYRQDPGLGLRLIYFSYDVKMKEKGDIPEGYSVSREKKERFSLILESASTNQTSMYLCASRRTGGFYEQYFGPGTRLTVT.

This clone has a handful of counts. The gene calls are TRBV5-6 and TRBJ1-1; D is undetermined. CDR3 length equals 14 residues. Per germline, CDR1 SGHDT and CDR2 YYEEEE. V lost 1 base and J lost 6, with 13 bases in between. CDR3 nucleotides: TGTGCCAGCAGCTTGTTGCGGGGAGCGGCTGAAGCTTTCTTT. Translated: CASSLLRGAAEAFF.

The J gene is TRBJ1-4, the V gene TRBV5-8, with D possibly TRBD1 on 5 matching bases. The V end lost 0 bases, the J end lost 6 bases, and 15 bases lay between the germline ends. Germline V CDR1 and CDR2: SGHTS, YDEGEE. The CDR3 extends over 16 amino acids. This CDR3 is CASSLAVTVGDEKLFF. DNA of the CDR3: TGTGCCAGCAGCTTGGCGGTGACAGTTGGGGATGAAAAACTGTTTTTT.

This clone was picked up a small number of times. The chain uses TRBV2 and TRBJ2-3; D is possibly TRBD2 (6 bases). V was clipped by 7 bases and J by 4 bases, with 12 bases between them. This CDR3 is 13 amino acids long. Looked up from germline, CDR1 is SNHLY and CDR2 is FYNNEI. This chain's CDR3 is CASTISGPDTQYF. The CDR3 DNA follows: TGTGCCAGCACCATTAGCGGCCCAGATACGCAGTATTTT.

In its sample, this clone was seen a few times. V and J are TRBV4-1 and TRBJ2-7; no definite D call. Germline loops: CDR1 MGHRA, CDR2 YSYEKL. The CDR3 runs 13 residues. Trimming stripped 0 bases from V and 3 bases from J, with 6 bases between. CDR3 sequence reads: CASSQDYFYEQYF. CDR3 nucleotides: TGCGCCAGCAGCCAAGACTACTTCTACGAGCAGTACTTC.

This clone was counted only a few times. V usage is TRBV19 and J usage is TRBJ1-4; D remains ambiguous. The germline V gene encodes CDR1 LNHDA and CDR2 SQIVND (reference sequence). Between the trimmed V and J ends, which lost 5 bases and 5 bases, there was a span of 15 bases. The CDR3 extends over 15 amino acids. In DNA form, the CDR3 reads TGTGCCAGTAGTGTACTAGGAGACGGGAATGAAAAACTGTTTTTT. It codes for CASSVLGDGNEKLFF.

This sequence joins TRBV15 and TRBJ2-7, with 7 bases fitting TRBD2. With V trimmed by 1 base and J by 4 bases, 4 bases remained unmatched. This CDR3 is built from 14 residues. CDR1 LNHNV and CDR2 YYDKDF come from the germline V gene (reference sequence). The CDR3 DNA sequence: TGTGCCACCAGCAGAGTGGGTAGCGGGTACGAGCAGTACTTC. This sequence encodes CATSRVGSGYEQYF.

The chain couples TRBV5-1 to TRBJ2-7; D unresolved. Germline CDR1 is SGHRS and CDR2 is YFSETQ. The ends were cut back, 4 bases at V and 7 bases at J, with 18 bases in the middle. This CDR3 comprises 14 residues. For the CDR3, the DNA is TGCGCCAGCAGCCCCCTAAGCCCCTCGAGGGAGCAGTACTTC. Translated, it gives CASSPLSPSREQYF.

V gene TRBV5-6 combines with J gene TRBJ1-2; 8 nucleotides agree with TRBD1. Unmatched junction bases numbered 6, after V lost 4 bases and J lost 4 bases. This CDR3 spans 14 amino acids. The germline gives CDR1 SGHDT, CDR2 YYEEEE. As DNA, the CDR3 is TGTGCCAGCAGCCTTCGGACAGGGATCTATGGCTACACCTTC. Translating it yields CASSLRTGIYGYTF.

The table lists this clone with a few counts. This chain links TRBV13 with TRBJ2-1, with 9 nucleotides matching TRBD2. Germline V CDR1 and CDR2: PRHDT, FYEKMQ (reference sequence). The CDR3 is made up of 15 amino acids. Germline trimming cut 4 bases from V and 4 bases from J; bases unmatched to any gene: 5. The DNA of the CDR3 is TGTGCCAGCAGCTCAAGCGGGGGGCTATACAATGAGCAGTTCTTC. Translation: CASSSSGGLYNEQFF.

V is TRBV10-2 and J is TRBJ1-2; the match to TRBD1 covers 8 bases. With V trimmed by 5 bases and J by 1 base, 3 bases remained unmatched. Germline V CDR1 and CDR2: WSHSY, SAAADI. CDR3 size: 14 residues. The CDR3 reads CASSQGAGNYGYTF. CDR3 bases: TGCGCCAGCAGTCAGGGGGCTGGTAACTATGGCTACACCTTC.

The chain recombines TRBV9 with TRBJ1-6; unclear D gene. This CDR3 region has 16 residues. The V gene's germline CDR1 is SGDLS and CDR2 YYNGEE. V was shortened by 0 bases and J by 9 bases, with 16 bases between the two germline ends. The DNA for the CDR3 is TGTGCCAGCAGCGTAGGCCCTCCTAGAACTGGTTCACCCCTCCACTTT. This encodes CASSVGPPRTGSPLHF.

This chain links TRBV7-3 with TRBJ2-5; 7 nucleotides agree with TRBD1. Trimming at V came to 4 bases and at J to 1 base, leaving 12 bases not matched to a gene. Germline V gene sequence: CDR1 SGHTA, CDR2 FQGTGA. The CDR3 consists of 17 residues. CDR3 in amino acids: CASSSQGSGRPQETQYF. In DNA, the CDR3 is TGTGCCAGCAGCTCACAGGGGTCAGGACGTCCCCAAGAGACCCAGTACTTC.

The chain couples TRBV9 to TRBJ1-5; 9 nucleotides line up with TRBD1. Germline CDR1 reads SGDLS; CDR2 reads YYNGEE. The CDR3 consists of 14 residues. The V and J ends lost 4 bases and 5 bases, in that order; junction bases with no gene match: 4. The CDR3 sequence is CASSPRQGDQPQHF. The CDR3 DNA is TGTGCCAGCAGCCCAAGACAGGGGGATCAGCCCCAGCATTTT. The whole variable domain, filled in from reference TRBV9 and TRBJ1-5, reads DSGVTQTPKHLITATGQRVTLRCSPRSGDLSVYWYQQSLDQGLQFLIQYYNGEERAKGNILERFSAQQFPDLHSELNLSSLELGDSALYFCASSPRQGDQPQHFGDGTRLSIL.

The chain employs TRBV7-8 and TRBJ2-2; unclear D gene. V was trimmed by 3 bases and J by 1 base, leaving 9 bases between them. CDR1 and CDR2 from the germline V gene are SGHVS and FQNEAQ. The CDR3 spans 15 residues. This CDR3 is CASSFPPLNTGELFF. The CDR3 DNA reads TGTGCCAGCAGCTTTCCCCCACTGAACACCGGGGAGCTGTTTTTT.

The sample holds a few counts of this clone. The chain uses TRBV7-8 and TRBJ2-5, with TRBD2 as a possible D gene (5 bases). The CDR3 consists of 14 residues. The V gene's germline CDR1 is SGHVS and CDR2 FQNEAQ. Trimming stripped 5 bases from V and 5 bases from J, with 15 bases between. CDR3: CASSPNPGKETQYF. CDR3 nucleotides: TGTGCCAGCAGCCCGAATCCGGGGAAGGAGACCCAGTACTTC.

This clone was counted only a few times. The chain uses TRBV19 and TRBJ2-5, with 8 bases identical to TRBD2. Germline CDR1 LNHDA, CDR2 SQIVND (reference sequence). Trimming removed 5 bases from V and 3 bases from J; junction bases left unmatched: 5. This CDR3 is built from 14 residues. The DNA of the CDR3 is TGTGCCAGTAGTCAGATAGCGGGGAAAGAGACCCAGTACTTC. Translated, it gives CASSQIAGKETQYF.

The chain has TRBV7-9 and TRBJ2-3; weak D call: TRBD1 (5 bases). V lost 1 base to trimming and J lost 8 bases, with 10 bases between them. This CDR3 has 13 residues. Germline-derived CDR1 and CDR2 are SEHNR and FQNEAQ (reference sequence). CDR3 residues: CASSLGSGSTQYF. DNA of the CDR3: TGTGCCAGCAGCTTAGGCTCAGGGTCTACGCAGTATTTT.

This clone has a handful of counts. The chain carries TRBV12-5 and TRBJ2-7; D is unclear. The V end lost 2 bases, the J end lost 6 bases, and 17 bases lay between the germline ends. Germline-derived CDR1 and CDR2 are LGHNT and FRNRAP. The CDR3 consists of 15 residues. This CDR3 is CASGLYLQSFSEQYF. The CDR3 region has the DNA TGTGCTAGTGGTTTGTACCTACAGTCCTTCTCCGAGCAGTACTTC. The full variable domain, its missing parts supplied by reference TRBV12-5 and TRBJ2-7, is DARVTQTPRHKVTEMGQEVTMRCQPILGHNTVFWYRQTMMQGLELLAYFRNRAPLDDSGMPKDRFSAEMPDATLATLKIQPSEPRDSAVYFCASGLYLQSFSEQYFGPGTRLTVT.

A few counts support this clone. This chain links TRBV9 with TRBJ2-3; 9 bases are shared with TRBD1. The V gene end was trimmed by 3 bases and the J gene end by 3 bases; junction bases not matched to a gene: 5. Germline CDR1 and CDR2: SGDLS and YYNGEE. The CDR3 has 15 residues. The CDR3 here is CASSARQGGTDTQYF. The CDR3 region has the DNA TGTGCCAGCAGCGCCCGACAGGGGGGGACAGATACGCAGTATTTT.

The V call is TRBV7-9, the J call TRBJ1-1, with TRBD1 identical over 9 bases. Losses at the gene ends were 5 bases for V and 5 bases for J; bases not matched to a gene: 15. The germline CDR1 and CDR2 sequences are SEHNR and FQNEAQ (reference sequence). The CDR3 covers 17 residues. The CDR3 reads CASSPPGQGQRGTEAFF. DNA for the CDR3: TGTGCCAGCAGCCCACCGGGACAGGGTCAACGAGGGACTGAAGCTTTCTTT.

This chain links TRBV10-3 with TRBJ1-1; D gene ambiguous. Trimming took 7 bases from V and 3 from J, leaving 15 bases between them. The CDR3 length is 14 residues. Germline CDR1 reads ENHRY; CDR2 reads SYGVKD. CDR3 DNA sequence: TGTGCCATCAAGCCCGGGCGCGGGGACACTGAAGCTTTCTTT. This encodes CAIKPGRGDTEAFF.

This clone was seen a handful of times. The CDR3 DNA is TGTGCCAGCAGTTTCATGAGGGAGGGTGGAAACACCATATATTTT. Protein product: CASSFMREGGNTIYF. The chain combines TRBV28 with TRBJ1-3, with D uncertain. Germline values: CDR1 MDHEN, CDR2 SYDVKM. The V gene lost 3 bases and the J gene lost 3 bases, with 12 bases spanning the gap. The CDR3 length is 15 residues.